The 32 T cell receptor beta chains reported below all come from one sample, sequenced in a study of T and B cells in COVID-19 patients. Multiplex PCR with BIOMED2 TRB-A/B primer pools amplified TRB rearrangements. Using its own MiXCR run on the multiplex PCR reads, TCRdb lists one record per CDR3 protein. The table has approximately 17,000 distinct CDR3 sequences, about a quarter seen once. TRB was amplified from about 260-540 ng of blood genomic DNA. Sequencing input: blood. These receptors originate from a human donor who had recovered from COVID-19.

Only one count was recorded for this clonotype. CDR3 DNA sequence: TGCGCCAGCAGCCTGGGTGGAGTCTCTTATGGCTACACCTTC. Its protein product is CASSLGGVSYGYTF. The rearrangement joins TRBV5-1 to TRBJ1-2; D is unclear. Germline V gives CDR1 SGHRS, CDR2 YFSETQ. Deletions cut 4 bases from V and 5 bases from J, with 15 bases between. CDR3 length: 14 residues.

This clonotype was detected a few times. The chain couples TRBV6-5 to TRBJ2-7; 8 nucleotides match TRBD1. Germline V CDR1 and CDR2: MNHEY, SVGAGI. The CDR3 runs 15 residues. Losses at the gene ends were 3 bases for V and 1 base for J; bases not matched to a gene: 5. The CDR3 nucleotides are TGTGCCAGCAGTTATGGGACAGGAAGTTCCTACGAGCAGTACTTC. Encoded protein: CASSYGTGSSYEQYF.

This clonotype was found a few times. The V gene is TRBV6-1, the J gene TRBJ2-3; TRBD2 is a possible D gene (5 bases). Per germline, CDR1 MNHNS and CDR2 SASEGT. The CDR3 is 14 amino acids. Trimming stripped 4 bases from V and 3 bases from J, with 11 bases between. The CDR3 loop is CASSVLRGTDTQYF. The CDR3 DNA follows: TGTGCCAGCAGTGTTCTACGAGGGACAGATACGCAGTATTTT.

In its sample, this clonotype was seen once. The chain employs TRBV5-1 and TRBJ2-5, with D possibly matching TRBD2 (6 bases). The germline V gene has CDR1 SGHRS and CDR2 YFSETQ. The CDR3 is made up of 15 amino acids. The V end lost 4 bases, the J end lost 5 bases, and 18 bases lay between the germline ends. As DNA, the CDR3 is TGCGCCAGCAGCCCTCGGACTACCCAGGCGGAGACCCAGTACTTC. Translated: CASSPRTTQAETQYF.

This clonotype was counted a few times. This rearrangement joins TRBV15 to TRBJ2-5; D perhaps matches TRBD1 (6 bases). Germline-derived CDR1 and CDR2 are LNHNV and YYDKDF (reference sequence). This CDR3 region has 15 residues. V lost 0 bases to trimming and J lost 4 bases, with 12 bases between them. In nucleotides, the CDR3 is TGTGCCACCAGCAGAGATAGGGGGACGGTAGAGACCCAGTACTTC. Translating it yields CATSRDRGTVETQYF.

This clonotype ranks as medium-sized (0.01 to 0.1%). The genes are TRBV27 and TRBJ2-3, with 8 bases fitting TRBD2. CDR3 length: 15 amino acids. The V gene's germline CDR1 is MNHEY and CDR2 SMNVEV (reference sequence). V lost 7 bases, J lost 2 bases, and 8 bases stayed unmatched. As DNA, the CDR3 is TGTGCCAGCAAAGTACTAGCGGCGCTCACAGATACGCAGTATTTT. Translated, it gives CASKVLAALTDTQYF.

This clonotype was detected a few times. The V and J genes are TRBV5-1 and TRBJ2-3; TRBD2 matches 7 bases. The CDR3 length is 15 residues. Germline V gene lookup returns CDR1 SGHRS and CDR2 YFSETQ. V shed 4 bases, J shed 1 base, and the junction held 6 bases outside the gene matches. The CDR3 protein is CASSPRGMGTDTQYF. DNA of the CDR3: TGCGCCAGCAGCCCGCGGGGGATGGGCACAGATACGCAGTATTTT.

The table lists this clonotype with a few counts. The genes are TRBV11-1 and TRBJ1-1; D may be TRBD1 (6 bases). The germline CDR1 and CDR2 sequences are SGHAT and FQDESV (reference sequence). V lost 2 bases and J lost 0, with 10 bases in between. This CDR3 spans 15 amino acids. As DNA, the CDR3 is TGTGCCAGCAGCTTATGGACAGACATGAACACTGAAGCTTTCTTT. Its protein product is CASSLWTDMNTEAFF. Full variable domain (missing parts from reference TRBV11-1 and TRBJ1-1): EAEVAQSPRYKITEKSQAVAFWCDPISGHATLYWYRQILGQGPELLVQFQDESVVDDSQLPKDRFSAERLKGVDSTLKIQPAELGDSAMYLCASSLWTDMNTEAFFGQGTRLTVV.

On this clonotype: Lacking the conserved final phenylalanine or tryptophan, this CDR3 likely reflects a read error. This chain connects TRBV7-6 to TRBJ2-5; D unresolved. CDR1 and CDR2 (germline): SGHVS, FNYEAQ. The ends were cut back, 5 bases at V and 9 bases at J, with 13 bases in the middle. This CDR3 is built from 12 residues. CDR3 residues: CASSRSQVAQYY. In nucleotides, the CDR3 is TGTGCCAGCAGCCGGAGCCAAGTAGCCCAGTACTAC.

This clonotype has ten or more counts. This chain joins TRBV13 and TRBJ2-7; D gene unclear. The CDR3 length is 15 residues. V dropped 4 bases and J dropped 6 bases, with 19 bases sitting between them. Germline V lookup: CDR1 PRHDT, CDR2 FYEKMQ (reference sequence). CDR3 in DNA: TGTGCCAGCAGCTCAAACGGTGCATACTCCAGCGAGCAGTACTTC. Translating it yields CASSSNGAYSSEQYF.

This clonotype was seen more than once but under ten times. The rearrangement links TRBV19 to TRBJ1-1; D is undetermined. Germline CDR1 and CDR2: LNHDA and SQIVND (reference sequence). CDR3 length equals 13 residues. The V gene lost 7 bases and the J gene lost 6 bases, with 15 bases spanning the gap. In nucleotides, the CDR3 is TGTGCCAGTACCCGAGGGTCGTTCTCTGAAGCTTTCTTT. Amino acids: CASTRGSFSEAFF.

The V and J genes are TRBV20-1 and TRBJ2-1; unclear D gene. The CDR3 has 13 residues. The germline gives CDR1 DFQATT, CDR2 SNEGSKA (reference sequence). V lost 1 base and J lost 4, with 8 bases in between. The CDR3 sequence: CSARGHAYNEQFF. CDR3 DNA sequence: TGCAGTGCTAGAGGACACGCGTACAATGAGCAGTTCTTC.

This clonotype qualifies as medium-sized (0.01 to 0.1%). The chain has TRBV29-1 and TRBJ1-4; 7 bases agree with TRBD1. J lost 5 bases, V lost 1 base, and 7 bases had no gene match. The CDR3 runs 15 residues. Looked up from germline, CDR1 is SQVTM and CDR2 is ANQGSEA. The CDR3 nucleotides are TGCAGCGTTGAAGTCCCCGGGACAGAGAATGAAAAACTGTTTTTT. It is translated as CSVEVPGTENEKLFF.

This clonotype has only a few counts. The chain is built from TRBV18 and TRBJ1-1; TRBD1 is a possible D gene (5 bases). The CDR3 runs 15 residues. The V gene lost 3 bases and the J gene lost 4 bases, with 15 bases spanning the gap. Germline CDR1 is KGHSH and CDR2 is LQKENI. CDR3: CASSPSGTYITEAFF. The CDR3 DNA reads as TGTGCCAGCTCACCTTCCGGGACCTACATCACTGAAGCTTTCTTT.

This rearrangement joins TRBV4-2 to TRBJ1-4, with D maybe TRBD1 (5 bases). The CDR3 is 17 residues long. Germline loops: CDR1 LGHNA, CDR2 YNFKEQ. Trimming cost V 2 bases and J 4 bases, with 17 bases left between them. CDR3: CASSQSKGGAGNEKLFF. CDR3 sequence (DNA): TGTGCCAGCAGCCAATCGAAAGGCGGGGCGGGTAATGAAAAACTGTTTTTT.

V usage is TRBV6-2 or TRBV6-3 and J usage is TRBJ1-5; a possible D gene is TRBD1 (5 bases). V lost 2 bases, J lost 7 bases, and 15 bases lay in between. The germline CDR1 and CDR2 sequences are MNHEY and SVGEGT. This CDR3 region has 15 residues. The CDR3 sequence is CASSYGSWGGQPQHF. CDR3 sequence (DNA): TGTGCCAGCAGTTACGGGAGTTGGGGGGGGCAGCCCCAGCATTTT.

CDR3 protein: CASRGSNEKLFF. CDR3 DNA: TGTGCCAGCCGCGGGTCTAATGAAAAACTGTTTTTT. The gene calls are TRBV12-3 or TRBV12-4 and TRBJ1-4; D unclear. Deletions cut 8 bases from V and 3 bases from J, with 7 bases between. The CDR3 has 12 amino acids.

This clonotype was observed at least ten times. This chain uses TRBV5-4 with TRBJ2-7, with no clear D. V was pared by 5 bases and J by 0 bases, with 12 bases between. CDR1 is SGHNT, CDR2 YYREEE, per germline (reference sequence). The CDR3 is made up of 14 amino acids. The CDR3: CASRPAESSYEQYF. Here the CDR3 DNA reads TGTGCCAGCAGACCCGCAGAGAGCTCCTACGAGCAGTACTTC.

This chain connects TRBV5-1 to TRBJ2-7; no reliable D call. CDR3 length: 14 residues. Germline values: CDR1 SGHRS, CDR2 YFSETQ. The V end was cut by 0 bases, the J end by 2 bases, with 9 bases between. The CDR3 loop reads CASSLVVQPYEQYF. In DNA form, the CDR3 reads TGCGCCAGCAGCTTGGTAGTACAGCCCTACGAGCAGTACTTC.

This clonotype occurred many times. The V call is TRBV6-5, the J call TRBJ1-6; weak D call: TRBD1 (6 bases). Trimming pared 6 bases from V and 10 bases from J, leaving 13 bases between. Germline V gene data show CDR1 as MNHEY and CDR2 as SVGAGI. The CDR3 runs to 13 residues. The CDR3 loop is CASRQGEFSPLHF. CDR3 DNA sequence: TGTGCCAGCAGACAGGGAGAGTTCTCACCCCTCCACTTT.

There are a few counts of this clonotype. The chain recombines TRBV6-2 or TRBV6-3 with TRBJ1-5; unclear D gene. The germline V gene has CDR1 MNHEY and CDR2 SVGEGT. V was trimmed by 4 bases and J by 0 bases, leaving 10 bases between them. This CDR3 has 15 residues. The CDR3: CASSLISYSNQPQHF. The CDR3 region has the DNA TGTGCCAGCAGTTTGATTAGCTATAGCAATCAGCCCCAGCATTTT.

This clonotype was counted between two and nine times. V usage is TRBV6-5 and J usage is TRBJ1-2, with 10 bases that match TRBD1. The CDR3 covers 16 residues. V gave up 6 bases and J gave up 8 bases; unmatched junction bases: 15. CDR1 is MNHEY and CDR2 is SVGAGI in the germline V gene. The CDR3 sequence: CASRLDARDRGGGYTF. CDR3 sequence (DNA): TGTGCCAGCAGACTAGACGCTCGGGACAGGGGAGGGGGCTACACCTTC.

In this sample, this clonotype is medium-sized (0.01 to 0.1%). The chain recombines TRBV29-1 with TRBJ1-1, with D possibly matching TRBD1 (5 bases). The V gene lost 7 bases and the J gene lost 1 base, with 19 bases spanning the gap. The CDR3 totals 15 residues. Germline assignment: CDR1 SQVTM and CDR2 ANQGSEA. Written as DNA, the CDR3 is TGCAGCGCCACCGGGCGGGGCACCGCGAACACTGAAGCTTTCTTT. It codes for CSATGRGTANTEAFF.

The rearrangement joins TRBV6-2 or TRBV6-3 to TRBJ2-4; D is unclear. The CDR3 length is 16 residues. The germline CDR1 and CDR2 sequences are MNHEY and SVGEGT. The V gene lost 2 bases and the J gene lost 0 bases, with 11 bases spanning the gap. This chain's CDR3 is CASSYPLRVAKNIQYF. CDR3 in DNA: TGTGCCAGCAGTTACCCACTTAGGGTAGCCAAAAACATTCAGTACTTC.

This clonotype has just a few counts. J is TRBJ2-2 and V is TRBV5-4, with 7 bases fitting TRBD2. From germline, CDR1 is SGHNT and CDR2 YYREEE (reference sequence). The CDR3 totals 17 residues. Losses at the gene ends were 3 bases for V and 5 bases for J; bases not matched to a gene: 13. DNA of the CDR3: TGTGCCAGCAGCTCGCCCTTGGGAGGGCGGAGGACCGGGGAGCTGTTTTTT. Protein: CASSSPLGGRRTGELFF.

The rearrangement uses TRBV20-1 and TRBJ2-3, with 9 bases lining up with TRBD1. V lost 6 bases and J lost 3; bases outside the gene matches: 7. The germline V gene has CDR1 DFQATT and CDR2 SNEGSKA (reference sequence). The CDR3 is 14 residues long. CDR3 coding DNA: TGCAGTGCCCCGACAGGGACAGGGACAGATACGCAGTATTTT. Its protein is CSAPTGTGTDTQYF.

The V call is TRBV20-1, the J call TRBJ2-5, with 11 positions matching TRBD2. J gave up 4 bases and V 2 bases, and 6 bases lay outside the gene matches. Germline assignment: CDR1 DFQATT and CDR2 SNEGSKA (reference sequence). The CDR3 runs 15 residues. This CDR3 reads CSARPLAGGGETQYF. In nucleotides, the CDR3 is TGCAGTGCTAGACCCCTAGCGGGAGGTGGAGAGACCCAGTACTTC.

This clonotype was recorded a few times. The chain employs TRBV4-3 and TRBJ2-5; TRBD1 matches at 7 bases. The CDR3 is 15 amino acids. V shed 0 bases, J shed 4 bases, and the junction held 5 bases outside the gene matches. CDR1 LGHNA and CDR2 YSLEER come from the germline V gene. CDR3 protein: CASSQEGAGGETQYF. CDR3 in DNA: TGCGCCAGCAGCCAAGAAGGGGCAGGGGGAGAGACCCAGTACTTC.

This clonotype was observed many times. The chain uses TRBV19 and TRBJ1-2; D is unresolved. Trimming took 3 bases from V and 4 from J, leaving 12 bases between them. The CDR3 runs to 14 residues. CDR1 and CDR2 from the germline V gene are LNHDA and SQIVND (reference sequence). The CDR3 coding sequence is TGTGCCAGTAGTATCGGGCCAACGCCCTATGGCTACACCTTC. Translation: CASSIGPTPYGYTF.

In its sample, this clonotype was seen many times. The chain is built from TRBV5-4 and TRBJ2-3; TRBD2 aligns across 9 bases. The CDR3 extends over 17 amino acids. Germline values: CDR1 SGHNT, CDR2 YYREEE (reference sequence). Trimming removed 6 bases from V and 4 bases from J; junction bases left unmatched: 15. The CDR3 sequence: CASTLGSAGGLADTQYF. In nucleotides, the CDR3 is TGTGCCAGCACCCTGGGGTCCGCGGGAGGGCTGGCAGATACGCAGTATTTT. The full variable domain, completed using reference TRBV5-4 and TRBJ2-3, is ETGVTQSPTHLIKTRGQQVTLRCSSQSGHNTVSWYQQALGQGPQFIFQYYREEENGRGNFPPRFSGLQFPNYSSELNVNALELDDSALYLCASTLGSAGGLADTQYFGPGTRLTVL.

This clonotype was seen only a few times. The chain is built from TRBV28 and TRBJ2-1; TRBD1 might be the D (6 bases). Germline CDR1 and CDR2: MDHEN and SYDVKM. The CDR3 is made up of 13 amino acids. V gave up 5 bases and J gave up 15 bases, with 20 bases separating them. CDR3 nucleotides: TGTGCCAGCAGTCCCTCAGGGGCAATTGGTTGGTTCTTC. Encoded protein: CASSPSGAIGWFF.

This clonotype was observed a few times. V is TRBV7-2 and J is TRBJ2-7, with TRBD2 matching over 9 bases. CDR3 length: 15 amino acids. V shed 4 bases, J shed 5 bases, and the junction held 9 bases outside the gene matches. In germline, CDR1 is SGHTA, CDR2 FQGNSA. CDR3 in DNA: TGTGCCAGCAGCTCGGTCGTAGCGGGAGCCCACGAGCAGTACTTC. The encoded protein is CASSSVVAGAHEQYF.